The entry that follows covers one T cell receptor (beta chain) sequence. Antigen: not known. CDR3 length: 15 amino acids. Libraries were prepared by immunoSEQ multiplex PCR; TCRdb keeps only in-frame clonotypes and omits some of them. The top ten hold 10% to 15% of the sample, which has nearly 25,000 clones, around 63% seen once. The data originate from a study of T cells in narcolepsy. General study results and limits: Autoreactive HCRT-specific and TRIB2-specific clonotypes were marked in same-patient CSF-versus-blood CD4+ comparisons. Some memory CD4+ repertoires had no autoreactive clone sequences.

This sequence joins TRBV21-1 and TRBJ2-7; no DNA check was done on the table's D call, TRBD2. TRBV21-1 is labeled a pseudogene. Sequencing was carried out using memory (CD45RA-) CD4+ T cells from blood. This sequence was found in a human donor in good health. CDR3 DNA: TGTGCCAGCAGCAGGGTGACTAGTCGGGGCTACGAGCAGTACTTC. This gives the protein CASSRVTSRGYEQYF.